This TCR beta chain was captured in a study of control samples from healthy donors and cancer patients. The protocol was immunoSEQ multiplex PCR, while the TCRdb copy is restricted to in-frame clones and leaves out a portion. The sample consists of around 140,000 clones, about nine tenths of them appearing once. Only one count was recorded for this clone. Germline V gene data show CDR1 as SGHRS and CDR2 as YFSETQ. Trimming took 4 bases from V and 5 from J; bases not matched to a gene: 7. CDR3 length equals 15 residues. The sequenced material came from blood. This TCR came from a woman between 45 and 60 years old in good health. The chain carries TRBV5-1 and TRBJ2-7; 12 positions match TRBD2. This chain's CDR3 is CASSPRLAGVNEQYF. The CDR3 DNA reads as TGCGCCAGCAGCCCCAGACTAGCGGGAGTTAACGAGCAGTACTTC. The entire variable domain, with the rest obtained from reference TRBV5-1 and TRBJ2-7, is as follows: KAGVTQTPRYLIKTRGQQVTLSCSPISGHRSVSWYQQTPGQGLQFLFEYFSETQRNKGNFPGRFSGRQFSNSRSEMNVSTLELGDSALYLCASSPRLAGVNEQYFGPGTRLTVT.